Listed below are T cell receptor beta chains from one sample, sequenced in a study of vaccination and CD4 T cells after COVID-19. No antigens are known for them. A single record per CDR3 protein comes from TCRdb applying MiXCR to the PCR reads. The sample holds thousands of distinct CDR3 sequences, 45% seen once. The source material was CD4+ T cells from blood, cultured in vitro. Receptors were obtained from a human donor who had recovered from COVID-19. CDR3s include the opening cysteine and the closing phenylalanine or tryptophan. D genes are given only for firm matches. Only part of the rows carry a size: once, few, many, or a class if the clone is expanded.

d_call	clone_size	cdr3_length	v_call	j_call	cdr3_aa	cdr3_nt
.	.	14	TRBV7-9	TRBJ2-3	CASSGAVSTDTQYF	TGTGCCAGCAGCGGAGCAGTTAGTACAGATACGCAGTATTTT
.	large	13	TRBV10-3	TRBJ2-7	CAISTRNSYEQYF	TGTGCCATCAGCACAAGAAACTCCTACGAGCAGTACTTC
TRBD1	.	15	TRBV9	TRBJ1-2	CASSGGTGALYGYTF	TGTGCCAGCAGCGGAGGGACAGGGGCGCTATATGGCTACACCTTC
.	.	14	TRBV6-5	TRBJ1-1	CASSWGSLNTEAFF	TGTGCCAGCAGTTGGGGCTCGTTGAACACTGAAGCTTTCTTT
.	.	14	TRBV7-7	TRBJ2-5	CASSPQLAQETQYF	TGTGCTAGCAGCCCCCAGCTAGCCCAAGAGACCCAGTACTTC
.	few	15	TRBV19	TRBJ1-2	CASSIRSGSGYGYTF	TGTGCCAGTAGTATTCGATCCGGGAGTGGCTATGGCTACACCTTC
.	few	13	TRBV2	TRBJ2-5	CASLRGQGETQYF	TGTGCCAGCCTTCGGGGGCAGGGAGAGACCCAGTACTTC
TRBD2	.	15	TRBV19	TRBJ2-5	CASSNGLAGEETQYF	TGTGCCAGTAGTAACGGACTAGCGGGAGAGGAGACCCAGTACTTC
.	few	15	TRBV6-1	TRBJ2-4	CASSEYRVVGNIQYF	TGTGCCAGCAGTGAATATAGAGTCGTCGGGAACATTCAGTACTTC
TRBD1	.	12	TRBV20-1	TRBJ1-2	CSAGQENYGYTF	TGCAGTGCTGGACAGGAGAACTATGGCTACACCTTC
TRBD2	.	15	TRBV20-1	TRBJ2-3	CSARTPSGSLDTQYF	TGCAGTGCTAGGACGCCTAGCGGGAGTCTGGATACGCAGTATTTT
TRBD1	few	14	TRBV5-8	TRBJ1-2	CASSRDRAVYGYTF	TGTGCCAGCAGCCGGGACAGGGCGGTCTATGGCTACACCTTC
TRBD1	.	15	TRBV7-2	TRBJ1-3	CASSPQGGLGNTIYF	TGTGCCAGCAGCCCCCAGGGGGGGTTGGGAAACACCATATATTTT
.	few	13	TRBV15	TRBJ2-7	CATSEGREVAQYF	TGTGCCACCAGCGAGGGTCGTGAGGTTGCGCAGTACTTC
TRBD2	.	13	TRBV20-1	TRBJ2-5	CSALTSGQETQYF	TGCAGTGCCCTGACTAGCGGACAAGAGACCCAGTACTTC
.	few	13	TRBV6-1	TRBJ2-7	CASSPDRWHEQYF	TGTGCCAGCAGTCCGGATAGGTGGCACGAGCAGTACTTC
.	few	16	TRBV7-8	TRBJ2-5	CASSPSHGSGGETQYF	TGTGCCAGCAGCCCAAGCCACGGGAGCGGAGGAGAGACCCAGTACTTC
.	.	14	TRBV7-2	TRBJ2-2	CASSLVDHTGELFF	TGTGCCAGCAGCTTAGTTGACCACACCGGGGAGCTGTTTTTT
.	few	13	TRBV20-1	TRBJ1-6	CSARDYNNSPLHF	TGCAGTGCTAGAGATTATAACAATTCACCCCTCCACTTT
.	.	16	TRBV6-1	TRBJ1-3	CASRLGPYDSGNTIYF	TGTGCCAGCAGACTTGGACCCTATGACTCTGGAAACACCATATATTTT
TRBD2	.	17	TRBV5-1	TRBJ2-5	CASSRNLAGVSQETQYF	TGCGCCAGCAGCCGAAATCTAGCGGGAGTATCTCAAGAGACCCAGTACTTC
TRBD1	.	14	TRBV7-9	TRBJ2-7	CASTATGTELMQYF	TGTGCCAGCACCGCTACCGGGACAGAGCTAATGCAGTACTTC
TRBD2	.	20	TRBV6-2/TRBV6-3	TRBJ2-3	CASSYLGVAGGFTLTDTQYF	TGTGCCAGCAGTTACCTCGGAGTAGCGGGAGGTTTCACCCTCACAGATACGCAGTATTTT
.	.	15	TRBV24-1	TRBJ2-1	CATSDFVGERNEQFF	TGTGCCACCAGTGATTTTGTGGGGGAGCGAAATGAGCAGTTCTTC
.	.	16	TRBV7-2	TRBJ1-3	CASSPYGDLLLGTIYF	TGTGCCAGCAGCCCCTACGGGGACCTTCTGTTGGGCACCATATATTTT
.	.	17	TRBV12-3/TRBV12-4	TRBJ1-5	CASRMGGLSGRLQPQHF	TGTGCCAGCAGGATGGGGGGCCTATCGGGTCGTCTTCAGCCCCAGCATTTT
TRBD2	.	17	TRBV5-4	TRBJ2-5	CASSPHPGGRAFETQYF	TGTGCCAGCAGCCCCCATCCCGGCGGGAGGGCCTTTGAGACCCAGTACTTC
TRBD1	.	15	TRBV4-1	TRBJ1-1	CASSHPGQGVTEAFF	TGCGCCAGCAGCCACCCTGGACAGGGTGTGACTGAAGCTTTCTTT
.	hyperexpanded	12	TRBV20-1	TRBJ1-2	CSARRQLDGYTF	TGCAGTGCTAGACGACAGCTAGATGGCTACACCTTC
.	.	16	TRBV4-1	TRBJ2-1	CASSQEGAGTYNEQFF	TGCGCCAGCAGCCAAGAGGGGGCGGGGACCTACAATGAGCAGTTCTTC
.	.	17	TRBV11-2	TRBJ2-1	CASSLLGAPGEVNEQFF	TGTGCCAGCAGCTTATTAGGGGCGCCGGGGGAAGTGAATGAGCAGTTCTTC
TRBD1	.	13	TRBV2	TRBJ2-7	CASSVMTGAEQYF	TGTGCCAGCAGTGTTATGACAGGGGCCGAGCAGTACTTC
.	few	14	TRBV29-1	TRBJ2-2	CSVGASWDTGELFF	TGCAGCGTTGGGGCTAGTTGGGACACCGGGGAGCTGTTTTTT
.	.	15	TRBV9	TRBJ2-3	CASSVRDLRADTQYF	TGTGCCAGCAGCGTCCGGGACCTCCGGGCAGATACGCAGTATTTT
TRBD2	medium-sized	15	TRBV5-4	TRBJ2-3	CASSPKLASTDTQYF	TGTGCCAGCAGCCCCAAACTAGCGAGCACAGATACGCAGTATTTT
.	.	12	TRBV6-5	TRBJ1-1	CASSYGVGEAFF	TGTGCCAGCAGTTACGGAGTGGGTGAAGCTTTCTTT
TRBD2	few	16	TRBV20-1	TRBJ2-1	CSASGTSGRQGNEQFF	TGCAGTGCTAGCGGGACTAGCGGACGACAGGGGAATGAGCAGTTCTTC
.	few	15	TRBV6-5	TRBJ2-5	CASSYLAPAGETQYF	TGTGCCAGCAGTTACTTGGCACCCGCGGGGGAGACCCAGTACTTC
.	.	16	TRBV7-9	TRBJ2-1	CASGPYRESKYNEQFF	TGTGCCAGCGGTCCTTACAGGGAGAGTAAGTACAATGAGCAGTTCTTC
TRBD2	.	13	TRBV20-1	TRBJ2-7	CSAWTSGMNEQYF	TGCAGTGCGTGGACTAGCGGGATGAACGAGCAGTACTTC
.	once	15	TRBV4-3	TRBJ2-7	CASSQEYAATYEQYF	TGCGCCAGCAGCCAAGAGTATGCAGCCACCTACGAGCAGTACTTC
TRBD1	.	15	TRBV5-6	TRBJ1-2	CASSLVDREVYGYTF	TGTGCCAGCAGCTTGGTGGACAGGGAGGTCTATGGCTACACCTTC
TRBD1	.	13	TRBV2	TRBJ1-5	CASSVGGGQPQHF	TGTGCCAGCAGTGTAGGGGGCGGTCAGCCCCAGCATTTT
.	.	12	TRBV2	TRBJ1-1	CASTGGDTEAFF	TGTGCCAGCACGGGTGGGGACACTGAAGCTTTCTTT
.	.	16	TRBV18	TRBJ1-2	CASSPPLRLQNYGYTF	TGTGCCAGCTCACCACCCTTACGTCTACAGAACTATGGCTACACCTTC
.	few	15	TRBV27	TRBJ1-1	CASSLSGQGKIEAFF	TGTGCCAGCAGTTTATCCGGGCAGGGTAAGATTGAAGCTTTCTTT
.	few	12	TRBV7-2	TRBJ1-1	CASSLYNTEAFF	TGTGCCAGCAGCTTGTACAACACTGAAGCTTTCTTT
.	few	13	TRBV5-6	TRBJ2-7	CASSGLPRHEQYF	TGTGCCAGCAGCGGACTACCAAGACACGAGCAGTACTTC
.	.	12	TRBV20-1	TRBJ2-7	CSATSRVNEQYF	TGCAGTGCTACATCCAGGGTCAACGAGCAGTACTTC
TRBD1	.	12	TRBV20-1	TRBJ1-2	CSASEGGVGYTF	TGCAGTGCTAGTGAAGGGGGCGTAGGCTACACCTTC